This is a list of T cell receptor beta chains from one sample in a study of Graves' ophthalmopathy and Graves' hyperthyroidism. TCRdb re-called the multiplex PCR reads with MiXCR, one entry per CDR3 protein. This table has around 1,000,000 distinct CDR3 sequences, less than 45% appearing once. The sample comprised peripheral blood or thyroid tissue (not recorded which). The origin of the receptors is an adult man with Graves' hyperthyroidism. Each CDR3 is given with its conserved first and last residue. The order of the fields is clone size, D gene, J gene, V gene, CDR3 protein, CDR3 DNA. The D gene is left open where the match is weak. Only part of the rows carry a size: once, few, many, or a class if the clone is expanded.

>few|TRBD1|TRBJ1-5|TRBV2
CASRWSGGGGNQPQHF
TGTGCCAGCAGATGGAGTGGAGGGGGCGGAAATCAGCCCCAGCATTTT
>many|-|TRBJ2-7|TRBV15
CATSRDPGATYEQYF
TGTGCCACCAGCAGAGATCCCGGGGCCACCTACGAGCAGTACTTC
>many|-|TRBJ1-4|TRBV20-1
CSANMGRRDEKLFF
TGCAGTGCTAACATGGGACGGAGGGATGAAAAACTGTTTTTT
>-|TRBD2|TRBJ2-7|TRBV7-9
CASSIILAGVNREQYF
TGTGCCAGCAGCATAATCTTAGCGGGAGTGAACCGCGAGCAGTACTTC
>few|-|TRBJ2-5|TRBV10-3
CASGTSGETQYF
TGTGCCAGCGGGACCTCTGGAGAGACCCAGTACTTC
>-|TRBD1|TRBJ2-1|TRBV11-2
CASSSGDSVVGEQFF
TGTGCCAGCAGCTCCGGGGACAGTGTTGTTGGTGAGCAGTTCTTC
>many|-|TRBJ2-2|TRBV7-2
CASSLDGRGNTGELFF
TGTGCCAGCAGCTTAGATGGCAGGGGCAACACCGGGGAGCTGTTTTTT
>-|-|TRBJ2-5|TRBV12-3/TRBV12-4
CASSLLPSSLKETQYF
TGTGCCAGCAGCCTTCTCCCCAGTAGCCTAAAAGAGACCCAGTACTTC
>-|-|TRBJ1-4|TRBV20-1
CSARGPSSRGEKLFF
TGCAGTGCTAGGGGCCCGAGCTCTCGGGGTGAAAAACTGTTTTTT
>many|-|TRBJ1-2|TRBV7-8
CASSLRVGDYGYTF
TGTGCCAGCAGCTTACGCGTGGGGGACTATGGCTACACCTTC
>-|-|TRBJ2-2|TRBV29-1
CSVTSGELFF
TGCAGCGTTACGTCAGGGGAGCTGTTTTTT
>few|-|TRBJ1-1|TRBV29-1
CSVDVPGTEAFF
TGCAGCGTTGACGTTCCCGGCACTGAAGCTTTCTTT
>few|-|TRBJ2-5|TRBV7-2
CASSHWGGGEETQYF
TGTGCCAGCAGCCATTGGGGAGGGGGCGAAGAGACCCAGTACTTC
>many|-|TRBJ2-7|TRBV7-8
CASSSDSGRSEQYF
TGTGCCAGCAGCTCGGACTCAGGACGGAGCGAGCAGTACTTC
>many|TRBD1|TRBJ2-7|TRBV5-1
CASSRGLDEQYF
TGCGCCAGCAGTAGGGGGCTCGACGAGCAGTACTTC
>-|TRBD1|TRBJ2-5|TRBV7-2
CASSLGGGTGVLPQETQYF
TGTGCCAGCAGCTTAGGGGGCGGGACAGGGGTGCTCCCCCAAGAGACCCAGTACTTC
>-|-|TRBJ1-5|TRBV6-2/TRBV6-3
CASSYRRRRGNQPQHF
TGTGCCAGCAGTTACCGTCGGAGGAGAGGCAATCAGCCCCAGCATTTT
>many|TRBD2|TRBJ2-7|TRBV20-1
CSASGEGFYEQYF
TGCAGTGCTAGCGGGGAGGGATTCTACGAGCAGTACTTC